The source of this T cell receptor beta chain is a study of Ad26.COV2.S vaccination and SARS-CoV-2 variants. On the study more broadly: Vaccine-arm donor from the placebo-controlled COV1001 Ad26.COV2.S trial. Recipients of Ad26.COV2.S got it intramuscularly, once or twice 56 days apart. General study results and limits: Placebo recipients had lower spike-specific TCR breadth than vaccine recipients.

Libraries were prepared by immunoSEQ multiplex PCR; TCRdb keeps only in-frame clonotypes and omits some of them. Of approximately 460,000 clones in the sample, nearly 90% were seen once. This CDR3 has 17 amino acids. Looked up from germline, CDR1 is MGHRA and CDR2 is YSYEKL. V was clipped by 4 bases and J by 1 base; unmatched bases: 6. With regard to this clone: What it recognizes is unknown.

The treatment here: approximately 18 received Ad26.COV2.S at low or high dose, single or two shots; roughly five received placebo; per-sample allocation not given. The investigators took samples on day 63 after the first vaccine or placebo injection. As its vector, the vaccine had Ad26, which expressed Wuhan-strain SARS-CoV-2 spike. The sequence came from a person between 18 and 60 years old who received the Ad26.COV2.S COVID-19 vaccine or a placebo. This specimen was peripheral blood, taken in a trial of Ad26.COV2.S vaccine versus placebo. This chain links TRBV4-1 with TRBJ2-3; 12 bases align to TRBD2. CDR3: CASSPPSGGVGTDTQYF. The CDR3 DNA sequence: TGCGCCAGCAGCCCCCCTAGCGGGGGGGTTGGCACAGATACGCAGTATTTT.